This is a list of T cell receptor beta chains from one sample in a study of blood T cell repertoires in COVID-19. Produced via immunoSEQ multiplex PCR; TCRdb's table is partial and in-frame only. The top ten clones hold approximately 3% of a sample with approximately 350,000 clones, about 89% of them seen once. The sample comprised peripheral blood. Receptors were obtained from a woman aged 25 to 45 with COVID-19, enrolled during active disease. CDR3s include the opening cysteine and the closing phenylalanine or tryptophan. D genes are given only for firm matches. Some rows mark clone size as missing; the rest say once, few, many or name a class of expanded clone.

cdr3_length	v_call	d_call	clone_size	j_call	cdr3_aa	cdr3_nt
14	TRBV10-3	.	.	TRBJ1-4	CASAGGAANEKLFF	TGTGCCAGCGCCGGGGGGGCGGCTAATGAAAAACTGTTTTTT
16	TRBV6-2/TRBV6-3	.	.	TRBJ1-2	CASSYSPETGDYGYTF	TGTGCCAGCAGTTACTCACCGGAGACGGGAGACTATGGCTACACCTTC
14	TRBV11-2	.	once	TRBJ1-4	CASSLDYGNEKLFF	TGTGCCAGCAGCCTAGACTATGGTAATGAAAAACTGTTTTTT
11	TRBV30	.	.	TRBJ1-2	CAWTGHYGYTF	TGTGCCTGGACAGGCCACTATGGCTACACCTTC
16	TRBV2	TRBD1	.	TRBJ1-6	CASSALRGQGDSPLHF	TGTGCCAGCAGCGCACTGAGAGGGCAGGGGGACTCACCCCTCCACTTT
14	TRBV18	.	.	TRBJ1-2	CASSPEARKKGYTF	TGTGCCAGCTCACCAGAAGCCAGGAAGAAGGGCTACACCTTC
15	TRBV7-8	TRBD1	.	TRBJ2-5	CASRDGTGGWETQYF	TGTGCCAGCAGAGATGGGACAGGGGGCTGGGAGACCCAGTACTTC
19	TRBV5-4	TRBD2	.	TRBJ2-3	CASSGGLAGDRSSTDTQYF	TGTGCCAGCAGCGGAGGACTAGCGGGGGACCGATCTAGCACAGATACGCAGTATTTT
11	TRBV5-4	.	.	TRBJ2-1	CAGGSYNEQFF	TGTGCTGGGGGGAGCTACAATGAGCAGTTCTTC
19	TRBV6-1	TRBD1	.	TRBJ1-5	CASSEGWRGRVYSNQPQHF	TGTGCCAGCAGTGAAGGTTGGAGGGGGCGCGTCTATAGCAATCAGCCCCAGCATTTT
15	TRBV19	TRBD1	.	TRBJ2-5	CASSLGTGGMETQYF	TGTGCCAGTAGCCTGGGGACAGGGGGTATGGAGACCCAGTACTTC
15	TRBV15	TRBD1	few	TRBJ1-2	CATSIRQGGDYGYTF	TGTGCCACCAGCATAAGACAGGGGGGGGACTATGGCTACACCTTC
13	TRBV12-3/TRBV12-4	.	.	TRBJ2-2	CASSLGTAGELFF	TGTGCCAGCAGTTTAGGAACGGCCGGGGAGCTGTTTTTT
16	TRBV7-2	TRBD2	.	TRBJ2-1	CASSSGLAGGVNEQFF	TGTGCCAGCAGCTCGGGACTAGCGGGAGGGGTCAATGAGCAGTTCTTC
13	TRBV6-5	.	.	TRBJ2-2	CASNSPNTGELFF	TGTGCCAGTAACAGCCCGAACACCGGGGAGCTGTTTTTT
14	TRBV6-5	TRBD1	once	TRBJ2-7	CASSSPGQGYEQYF	TGTGCCAGCAGTTCCCCGGGACAGGGTTACGAGCAGTACTTC
17	TRBV4-3	.	.	TRBJ2-7	CASSQDFRGDVPYEQYF	TGCGCCAGCAGCCAAGATTTTCGGGGAGATGTGCCCTACGAGCAGTACTTC
17	TRBV10-2	TRBD2	.	TRBJ2-7	CASTRVASGPGSYEQYF	TGCGCCAGCACCCGAGTCGCTAGCGGCCCTGGGTCCTACGAGCAGTACTTC
16	TRBV19	.	.	TRBJ1-5	CASSISRGRGNQPQHF	TGTGCCAGTAGTATAAGCAGGGGTCGGGGCAATCAGCCCCAGCATTTT
17	TRBV4-1	TRBD1	.	TRBJ1-1	CASSQEGAGGSKTEAFF	TGCGCCAGCAGCCAAGAAGGGGCAGGGGGAAGTAAAACTGAAGCTTTCTTT
15	TRBV5-4	.	.	TRBJ2-1	CASTVGPLASGEQFF	TGTGCCAGCACCGTTGGCCCCCTAGCATCCGGTGAGCAGTTCTTC
19	TRBV10-1	.	few	TRBJ2-2	CASSEPAGGPRSDTGELFF	TGCGCCAGCAGTGAGCCGGCCGGGGGGCCCCGGTCGGACACCGGGGAGCTGTTTTTT
21	TRBV24-1	TRBD2	.	TRBJ2-1	CATSDFRGAPFSGSSYNEQFF	TGTGCCACCAGTGATTTTCGGGGGGCCCCTTTTAGCGGGAGCTCCTACAATGAGCAGTTCTTC
16	TRBV7-9	TRBD2	.	TRBJ2-3	CASSFSSGGTTDTQYF	TGTGCCAGCAGCTTCAGTAGCGGGGGAACCACAGATACGCAGTATTTT
14	TRBV24-1	TRBD2	.	TRBJ2-2	CATGGLAGTGELFF	TGTGCCACCGGTGGACTAGCGGGCACCGGGGAGCTGTTTTTT
16	TRBV10-3	.	.	TRBJ2-1	CAISQTSRGVGDEQFF	TGTGCCATCAGCCAAACTAGCCGAGGCGTAGGTGATGAGCAGTTCTTC
17	TRBV13	TRBD2	.	TRBJ2-2	CASSQGLAGEPSGELFF	TGTGCCAGCAGCCAGGGACTAGCGGGAGAGCCTAGTGGGGAGCTGTTTTTT
12	TRBV7-2	.	once	TRBJ1-1	CASTQRGREAFF	TGTGCCAGCACCCAAAGGGGCAGGGAAGCTTTCTTT
16	TRBV6-6	.	once	TRBJ1-5	CASSWAPAGSNQPQHF	TGTGCCAGCAGTTGGGCCCCGGCGGGTAGCAATCAGCCCCAGCATTTT
17	TRBV27	TRBD2	once	TRBJ2-1	CASTRLAGAGGYNEQFF	TGTGCCAGCACCCGACTAGCGGGAGCGGGCGGGTACAATGAGCAGTTCTTC
15	TRBV5-4	.	.	TRBJ1-6	CASSLDSFPNSPLHF	TGTGCCAGCAGCTTGGACAGCTTTCCCAATTCACCCCTCCACTTT
15	TRBV30	TRBD1	.	TRBJ1-4	CAWSPDRGLNEKLFF	TGTGCCTGGAGTCCGGACAGGGGGTTAAATGAAAAACTGTTTTTT
16	TRBV11-3	TRBD1	.	TRBJ1-2	CASSPPLGQGVSGYTF	TGTGCCAGCAGCCCCCCGTTGGGACAGGGGGTGAGTGGCTACACCTTC
16	TRBV19	.	.	TRBJ1-1	CASSPLRDTPSTEAFF	TGTGCCAGTAGTCCCCTCCGGGACACCCCGAGCACTGAAGCTTTCTTT
15	TRBV6-5	.	.	TRBJ1-6	CASSYATELTAPLHF	TGTGCCAGCAGTTACGCGACGGAGCTAACGGCACCCCTCCACTTT
16	TRBV24-1	TRBD1	.	TRBJ2-1	CATSDQTGGAYNEQFF	TGTGCCACCAGTGACCAGACAGGGGGCGCGTACAATGAGCAGTTCTTC
14	TRBV6-6	TRBD1	.	TRBJ2-5	CASSLTGAGETQYF	TGTGCCAGCAGTTTAACAGGGGCTGGGGAGACCCAGTACTTC
13	TRBV12-3/TRBV12-4	TRBD1	.	TRBJ1-2	CASRQGAFYGYTF	TGTGCCAGCAGGCAGGGGGCTTTCTATGGCTACACCTTC
13	TRBV6-1	.	.	TRBJ2-1	CASSEAWSGIQFF	TGTGCCAGCAGTGAAGCATGGTCCGGTATCCAGTTCTTC
18	TRBV6-2/TRBV6-3	TRBD2	.	TRBJ2-7	CASSYARKTSGGFYEQYF	TGTGCCAGCAGTTACGCAAGAAAAACTAGCGGGGGGTTCTACGAGCAGTACTTC
14	TRBV29-1	.	.	TRBJ1-4	CSILGGATNEKLFF	TGCAGCATCTTAGGGGGAGCAACTAATGAAAAACTGTTTTTT
13	TRBV5-6	TRBD1	once	TRBJ1-2	CASSPGQGYGYTF	TGTGCCAGCAGCCCCGGACAGGGCTATGGCTACACCTTC
12	TRBV2	.	.	TRBJ1-2	CASTRGREGYTF	TGTGCCAGCACGCGGGGGCGGGAAGGCTACACCTTC
18	TRBV19	TRBD1	.	TRBJ1-5	CASSSRTGGAPGNQPQHF	TGTGCCAGTAGTTCCCGGACAGGAGGGGCTCCGGGCAATCAGCCCCAGCATTTT
17	TRBV4-3	.	.	TRBJ2-3	CASSQDWSGVGTDTQYF	TGCGCCAGCAGCCAAGATTGGTCGGGGGTTGGCACAGATACGCAGTATTTT
15	TRBV7-2	TRBD2	.	TRBJ2-3	CASSLTSGSTDTQYF	TGTGCCAGCAGCCTGACTAGCGGTAGCACAGATACGCAGTATTTT
13	TRBV5-8	.	.	TRBJ1-2	CASSLGRQGGYTF	TGTGCCAGCAGCTTAGGACGGCAGGGAGGCTACACCTTC
14	TRBV7-2	TRBD1	.	TRBJ1-1	CASSLTGGNTEAFF	TGTGCCAGCAGCTTGACAGGGGGGAACACTGAAGCTTTCTTT
14	TRBV19	TRBD1	.	TRBJ2-1	CASSDRASYNEQFF	TGTGCCAGTAGCGACAGGGCTTCTTACAATGAGCAGTTCTTC
15	TRBV9	TRBD1	.	TRBJ1-1	CASSVRQGPLTEAFF	TGTGCCAGCAGCGTACGACAGGGGCCTTTGACTGAAGCTTTCTTT
15	TRBV14	.	.	TRBJ2-1	CASSQGGGVDNEQFF	TGTGCCAGCAGCCAAGGTGGGGGCGTCGACAATGAGCAGTTCTTC
15	TRBV9	TRBD1	.	TRBJ1-5	CASSVSGGNNQPQHF	TGTGCCAGCAGCGTATCAGGGGGAAACAATCAGCCCCAGCATTTT
14	TRBV18	.	.	TRBJ1-2	CASSPYRVHNGYTF	TGTGCCAGCTCACCCTACAGGGTTCACAATGGCTACACCTTC
19	TRBV10-3	.	.	TRBJ1-5	CAISESGGVGRDGNQPQHF	TGTGCCATCAGTGAGTCGGGGGGGGTGGGGCGCGATGGCAATCAGCCCCAGCATTTT
19	TRBV13	TRBD2	.	TRBJ2-1	CASSLGPLAGSGLDNEQFF	TGTGCCAGCAGCTTAGGCCCCCTAGCGGGATCTGGTTTGGACAATGAGCAGTTCTTC